Described below is a single TCR beta chain sequence and its context. This record belongs to a study of T cell responses to AZD1222 COVID-19 vaccine. Unmatched junction bases numbered 6, after V lost 4 bases and J lost 3 bases. This CDR3 is built from 16 residues. The V gene's germline CDR1 is MNHEY and CDR2 SVGAGI. Investigators merged groups given second doses at roughly 4 or roughly 12 weeks. TCRdb's copy holds only in-frame clones and misses some; the assay was immunoSEQ multiplex PCR. The sample holds about 160,000 clones; around 90% are singletons and the top ten take around 0.99%. This clonotype was sampled from an adult who received the AZD1222 COVID-19 vaccine. The source was peripheral blood, collected 28 days after the second AZD1222 dose. The V call is TRBV6-5, the J call TRBJ1-6; 7 bases fit TRBD1. The CDR3 sequence is CASSLDGDSYNSPLHF. The CDR3 nucleotides are TGTGCCAGCAGTTTAGATGGGGACAGCTATAATTCACCCCTCCACTTT.